Listed below are T cell receptor beta chains from one sample, sequenced in a study of response to subunit inactivated influenza vaccine. TCRdb independently ran MiXCR on the RT-PCR reads; one entry per CDR3 protein. Of approximately 290,000 distinct CDR3 sequences in the sample, approximately 20% were seen once. The source was PBMCs from blood, collected approximately 20 months after vaccination. The receptors were gathered from a man aged 50-75 years who received an inactivated influenza vaccine. CDR3s include the opening cysteine and the closing phenylalanine or tryptophan. A D gene is named only where the DNA matches it firmly. Where a row states a size, it is once, few, many or the class of an expanded clone; other rows omit it.

J gene,V gene,D gene,clone size,CDR3 protein,CDR3 DNA
TRBJ1-5,TRBV3-1,NA,many,CASSQGRGQPQHF,TGTGCCAGCAGCCAAGGCCGAGGTCAGCCCCAGCATTTT
TRBJ1-1,TRBV5-1,NA,NA,CASAGEKGTEAFF,TGCGCCAGCGCAGGGGAAAAGGGGACTGAAGCTTTCTTT
TRBJ2-1,TRBV7-2,TRBD2,few,CASSFRSSGARYNEQFF,TGTGCCAGCAGCTTCCGGTCCAGCGGGGCACGATACAATGAGCAGTTCTTC
TRBJ1-2,TRBV3-1,NA,few,CASSQGSNYGYTF,TGTGCCAGCAGCCAAGGCAGTAACTATGGCTACACCTTC
TRBJ1-5,TRBV28,NA,few,CASSPGRIDQPQHF,TGTGCCAGCAGTCCAGGACGGATTGATCAGCCCCAGCATTTT
TRBJ1-2,TRBV20-1,TRBD1,many,CSALATGGTNYGYTF,TGCAGTGCTTTAGCAACAGGGGGAACTAACTATGGCTACACCTTC
TRBJ2-3,TRBV28,TRBD2,NA,CASSPSLRGATDTQYF,TGTGCCAGCAGCCCTTCTTTGCGGGGGGCCACAGATACGCAGTATTTT
TRBJ1-1,TRBV10-3,NA,many,CATRTPLAKGNTEAFF,TGTGCCACCCGAACCCCCTTAGCCAAGGGGAACACTGAAGCTTTCTTT
TRBJ1-6,TRBV5-6,NA,NA,CASRSLAYGVGSPLHF,TGTGCCAGCCGCAGCTTGGCCTATGGGGTGGGCTCACCCCTCCACTTT
TRBJ2-3,TRBV2,TRBD1,NA,CASSGTGARTDTQYF,TGTGCCAGCAGTGGGACAGGGGCAAGGACAGATACGCAGTATTTT
TRBJ2-3,TRBV7-2,TRBD1,many,CASSFPGGGTDTQYF,TGTGCCAGCAGCTTCCCAGGGGGCGGCACAGATACGCAGTATTTT
TRBJ1-1,TRBV18,NA,NA,CASSFSPGFFTEAFF,TGTGCCAGCTCATTCAGCCCGGGGTTTTTCACTGAAGCTTTCTTT
TRBJ2-3,TRBV6-2/TRBV6-3,NA,few,CASSYKEDLHTQYF,TGTGCCAGCAGTTACAAGGAGGACCTCCACACGCAGTATTTT
TRBJ1-1,TRBV27,NA,few,CASSSSDRFEAFF,TGTGCCAGCAGTTCATCCGACAGGTTTGAAGCTTTCTTT
TRBJ2-1,TRBV25-1,TRBD2,NA,CASTRGTTAGKGSYNEQFF,TGTGCCAGCACCCGGGGGACCACAGCGGGGAAGGGGTCCTACAATGAGCAGTTCTTC
TRBJ2-5,TRBV7-2,TRBD2,few,CASTSGGETQYF,TGTGCCAGCACTAGCGGGGGGGAGACCCAGTACTTC
TRBJ2-7,TRBV3-1,NA,NA,CASSQDASRGEQYF,TGTGCCAGCAGCCAGGACGCGAGTCGTGGCGAGCAGTACTTC
TRBJ1-3,TRBV9,TRBD1,few,CASRRTGHSGNTIYF,TGTGCCAGCAGGCGGACAGGGCACTCTGGAAACACCATATATTTT
TRBJ2-1,TRBV19,TRBD1,few,CASSARGLDEQFF,TGTGCCAGTAGTGCTAGGGGGCTCGATGAGCAGTTCTTC
TRBJ1-2,TRBV28,NA,many,CASSLRREYTF,TGTGCCAGCAGTTTACGCAGAGAATACACCTTC
TRBJ2-5,TRBV30,TRBD1,NA,CAWEGQGGETQYF,TGTGCCTGGGAAGGACAGGGGGGAGAGACCCAGTACTTC
TRBJ1-2,TRBV6-2/TRBV6-3,TRBD1,few,CASRPQGAWGYTF,TGTGCCAGCAGGCCACAGGGGGCTTGGGGCTACACCTTC
TRBJ1-4,TRBV4-2,TRBD1,many,CASSGAGTGNEKLFF,TGTGCCAGCAGTGGGGCCGGGACAGGGAATGAAAAACTGTTTTTT
TRBJ1-5,TRBV5-6,TRBD1,many,CASSILGQGMEPQHF,TGTGCCAGCAGCATACTGGGACAGGGGATGGAGCCCCAGCATTTT
TRBJ2-1,TRBV20-1,TRBD2,NA,CSGIAGVYNEQFF,TGCAGTGGAATAGCGGGGGTCTACAATGAGCAGTTCTTC
TRBJ1-4,TRBV5-1,TRBD1,few,CASRGDRAKLFF,TGCGCCAGCAGGGGTGACAGGGCAAAACTGTTTTTT
TRBJ2-7,TRBV6-1,TRBD1,NA,CATRTGTGAKGNEQYF,TGTGCCACACGAACCGGGACAGGGGCCAAGGGAAACGAGCAGTACTTC
TRBJ2-3,TRBV3-1,NA,NA,CASSPKVAEATQYF,TGTGCCAGCAGCCCGAAGGTCGCTGAAGCTACGCAGTATTTT
TRBJ2-7,TRBV18,NA,NA,CASSPREGYEQYF,TGTGCCAGCTCACCCAGGGAAGGCTACGAGCAGTACTTC
TRBJ1-1,TRBV12-3/TRBV12-4,NA,NA,CASSSRDIRGEAFF,TGTGCCAGCAGTTCCCGGGATATACGCGGTGAAGCTTTCTTT
TRBJ2-5,TRBV5-1,NA,few,CASSLADASETQYF,TGCGCCAGCAGCTTGGCAGACGCCTCTGAGACCCAGTACTTC
TRBJ1-6,TRBV5-1,NA,many,CASSLETERRSPLHF,TGCGCCAGCAGCTTGGAGACCGAGCGAAGATCACCCCTCCACTTT
TRBJ1-4,TRBV6-5,TRBD1,many,CASSSSGQAGKLFF,TGTGCCAGCAGTTCAAGTGGACAGGCCGGTAAACTGTTTTTT
TRBJ1-2,TRBV10-3,TRBD1,NA,CAIEDRSYGYTF,TGTGCCATAGAGGACAGGTCCTATGGCTACACCTTC
TRBJ2-1,TRBV29-1,NA,many,CSVEDRGKSYNEQFF,TGCAGCGTTGAAGATCGGGGGAAATCCTACAATGAGCAGTTCTTC
TRBJ1-5,TRBV12-3/TRBV12-4,NA,few,CASSFEGLNQPQHF,TGTGCCAGCAGTTTTGAAGGCCTCAATCAGCCCCAGCATTTT
TRBJ2-3,TRBV7-3,NA,NA,CASSLSRAGITDTQYF,TGTGCCAGCAGCTTATCGAGAGCGGGCATCACAGATACGCAGTATTTT
TRBJ2-3,TRBV7-8,NA,few,CASSLASFRRSVTDTQYF,TGTGCCAGCAGCTTAGCGTCGTTCCGGCGTAGCGTCACAGATACGCAGTATTTT
TRBJ2-2,TRBV7-9,NA,many,CASSKLNTGELFF,TGTGCCAGCAGCAAACTTAACACCGGGGAGCTGTTTTTT
TRBJ2-5,TRBV2,TRBD1,NA,CASSVETGRETQYF,TGTGCCAGCAGTGTGGAGACAGGGAGAGAGACCCAGTACTTC
TRBJ1-1,TRBV29-1,TRBD1,few,CSVETGEVNTEAFF,TGCAGCGTTGAAACAGGGGAAGTGAACACTGAAGCTTTCTTT
TRBJ1-6,TRBV27,TRBD1,few,CASSFDRGSSPLHF,TGTGCCAGCAGTTTCGACAGGGGAAGTTCACCCCTCCACTTT
TRBJ2-6,TRBV10-1,NA,few,CASSDDRSGANVLTF,TGCGCCAGCAGTGATGACAGGTCTGGGGCCAACGTCCTGACTTTC
TRBJ1-3,TRBV12-3/TRBV12-4,NA,NA,CASSFWPGNTIYF,TGTGCCAGCAGTTTCTGGCCTGGAAACACCATATATTTT
TRBJ1-2,TRBV5-4,TRBD1,NA,CASSFDRVFGYTF,TGTGCCAGCAGTTTCGACAGGGTTTTTGGCTACACCTTC
TRBJ2-7,TRBV12-3/TRBV12-4,NA,few,CASSSWGSSYEQYF,TGTGCCAGTAGTTCCTGGGGGAGCTCCTACGAGCAGTACTTC
TRBJ2-7,TRBV5-6,NA,NA,CASSPLAESYEQYF,TGTGCCAGCAGCCCTTTAGCGGAGTCCTACGAGCAGTACTTC
TRBJ2-1,TRBV29-1,NA,few,CSVVQDYNEQFF,TGCAGCGTTGTACAGGATTACAATGAGCAGTTCTTC
TRBJ2-7,TRBV4-3,NA,NA,CASSQEQGGEQYF,TGCGCCAGCAGCCAAGAACAGGGCGGCGAGCAGTACTTC
TRBJ1-2,TRBV7-2,NA,NA,CASSLLEGTTF,TGTGCCAGCAGCTTACTTGAGGGGACCACCTTC
TRBJ1-5,TRBV7-2,TRBD1,NA,CASSLRQGSFQPQHF,TGTGCCAGCAGCTTAAGACAGGGCTCCTTTCAGCCCCAGCATTTT